This entry lists 22 T cell receptor beta chains sequenced from one sample in a study of T cell responses to AZD1222 COVID-19 vaccine. Measured with immunoSEQ multiplex PCR; TCRdb has only the in-frame clones, and not every one. The table lists 75,000 to 95,000 clones, around 84% of them singletons. The material sequenced was peripheral blood, taken 28 days after the second AZD1222 dose. The receptors originated from an adult who received the AZD1222 COVID-19 vaccine.

V is TRBV9 and J is TRBJ1-2, with D possibly being TRBD1 (6 bases). V gave up 0 bases and J gave up 1 base, with 10 bases separating them. The length of the CDR3 is 15 residues. Per the germline V gene, CDR1 is SGDLS and CDR2 is YYNGEE. CDR3 coding DNA: TGTGCCAGCAGCGTAGAGCAGGGGTATAACTATGGCTACACCTTC. Amino acid sequence: CASSVEQGYNYGYTF.

This clone was observed a few times. The chain couples TRBV7-9 to TRBJ2-2; TRBD2 is a possible D gene (5 bases). The CDR3 length is 12 residues. Germline lookup yields CDR1 SEHNR and CDR2 FQNEAQ (reference sequence). CDR3 coding DNA: TGTGGCTCCGGGGAGAACACCGGGGAGCTGTTTTTT. Protein product: CGSGENTGELFF.

This clone has more than one count but fewer than ten. The chain links TRBV6-2 or TRBV6-3 to TRBJ2-7; D unclear. This CDR3 comprises 14 residues. V lost 2 bases to trimming and J lost 2 bases, with 10 bases between them. The germline gives CDR1 MNHEY, CDR2 SVGEGT. Written as DNA, the CDR3 is TGTGCCAGCAGTTACGGCAGCCCCCCCTACGAGCAGTACTTC. This encodes CASSYGSPPYEQYF.

The V and J genes are TRBV9 and TRBJ2-1, with D possibly called TRBD1 or TRBD2 (8 bases each). The CDR3 is 17 residues long. Germline CDR1 SGDLS, CDR2 YYNGEE. The V gene lost 3 bases and the J gene lost 8 bases, with 24 bases spanning the gap. CDR3 region: CASSGPGGTGFSDEQFF. The DNA for the CDR3 is TGTGCCAGCAGCGGTCCGGGGGGGACAGGTTTTTCGGATGAGCAGTTCTTC.

The chain has TRBV28 and TRBJ1-3; a possible D gene is TRBD1 (6 bases). V was trimmed by 6 bases and J by 1 base, leaving 10 bases between them. The CDR3 length is 14 residues. The V gene's germline CDR1 is MDHEN and CDR2 SYDVKM. CDR3 nucleotide sequence: TGTGCCAGCAGCGTTACAGGGTCTGGAAACACCATATATTTT. Amino acids: CASSVTGSGNTIYF.

The chain is built from TRBV5-4 and TRBJ2-2; the match to TRBD1 covers 8 bases. Germline CDR1 reads SGHNT; CDR2 reads YYREEE (reference sequence). V gave up 4 bases and J gave up 2 bases; unmatched junction bases: 7. The CDR3 is 16 amino acids. The CDR3 protein is CASSRAGTGNTGELFF. CDR3 sequence (DNA): TGTGCCAGCAGCAGGGCCGGGACAGGCAACACCGGGGAGCTGTTTTTT.

The chain links TRBV6-5 to TRBJ1-2, with a tentative D call TRBD1 (6 bases). The length of the CDR3 is 15 residues. CDR1 and CDR2 (germline): MNHEY, SVGAGI. Trimming removed 8 bases from V and 4 bases from J, with 20 bases in between. The CDR3 nucleotides read TGTGCCAGCTCCCTCCCCGGGGGCCCATTCTATGGCTACACCTTC. Its translation is CASSLPGGPFYGYTF.

This clone was observed a single time. The chain carries TRBV15 and TRBJ2-7, with TRBD2 identical over 10 bases. Losses at the gene ends were 0 bases for V and 6 bases for J; bases not matched to a gene: 5. This CDR3 is 15 amino acids long. Germline loops: CDR1 LNHNV, CDR2 YYDKDF (reference sequence). The CDR3 bases are TGTGCCACCAGCAGAGATATACTAGCGGGAACCGAGCAGTACTTC. Protein sequence: CATSRDILAGTEQYF.

This clone came up once. At one boundary the junction diverges from the germline segment, which might be a read error. The chain uses TRBV12-3 or TRBV12-4 and TRBJ2-7; D is undetermined. The CDR3 totals 8 residues. CDR3 in DNA: TGTGCCAGCAGTTTAATGCGGTTC. Translated: CASSLMRF.

This clone was seen only once. The chain uses TRBV11-2 and TRBJ2-7; 11 nucleotides line up with TRBD2. The CDR3 has 12 amino acids. V gave up 5 bases and J gave up 12 bases; unmatched junction bases: 6. CDR1 and CDR2 (germline): SGHAT, FQNNGV. CDR3 amino acids: CASSPTSGSMYF. The CDR3 DNA sequence: TGTGCCAGCAGCCCCACTAGCGGGAGTATGTACTTC.

The genes are TRBV11-3 and TRBJ1-3, with D uncertain. Per the germline V gene, CDR1 is SGHNT and CDR2 is YENEEA. V shed 0 bases and J shed 5 bases, with 8 bases lying between them. CDR3 length equals 14 residues. In DNA, the CDR3 is TGTGCCAGCAGCTTAGACAGCGACCGAAACACCATATATTTT. Translated, it gives CASSLDSDRNTIYF.

This clone was recorded once. This chain connects TRBV13 to TRBJ2-1; D remains ambiguous. Germline V gives CDR1 PRHDT, CDR2 FYEKMQ (reference sequence). V lost 0 bases and J lost 0, with 3 bases in between. There are 14 residues in the CDR3. The CDR3 sequence: CASSLGGSYNEQFF. The CDR3 DNA follows: TGTGCCAGCAGCTTAGGGGGCTCCTACAATGAGCAGTTCTTC.

The chain combines TRBV12-1 with TRBJ1-3. TRBV12-1 is a known pseudogene. This CDR3 region has 13 residues. The CDR3 region has the DNA TGTGCCAGCAGCGCCGACGCTGGAAACACCATATATTTT. The encoded protein is CASSADAGNTIYF.

The genes are TRBV7-2 and TRBJ2-7; 8 bases align to TRBD2. Germline V lookup: CDR1 SGHTA, CDR2 FQGNSA. This CDR3 has 19 residues. J was trimmed by 4 bases and V by 3 bases; bases with no gene match: 20. This chain's CDR3 is CASSFVSTGGTRMGYEQYF. CDR3 in DNA: TGTGCCAGCAGCTTCGTGTCAACGGGTGGGACTAGAATGGGATACGAGCAGTACTTC.

The chain employs TRBV29-1 and TRBJ2-7, with D possibly being TRBD2 (5 bases). This CDR3 spans 14 amino acids. The ends were cut back, 4 bases at V and 4 bases at J, with 17 bases in the middle. Germline V gives CDR1 SQVTM, CDR2 ANQGSEA. CDR3 coding DNA: TGCAGCGTTGGTTCGGTACAGAGCGGTTACGAGCAGTACTTC. Translation: CSVGSVQSGYEQYF.

This chain uses TRBV19 with TRBJ1-1, with a weak D call TRBD1 (6 bases). The V and J ends lost 7 bases and 5 bases respectively, with 17 bases between them. This CDR3 has 14 residues. The germline gives CDR1 LNHDA, CDR2 SQIVND (reference sequence). CDR3 DNA: TGTGCCAGTATCGACAGGCGCAGAGGAACTGAAGCTTTCTTT. Protein sequence: CASIDRRRGTEAFF.

The CDR3 DNA follows: TGTGCCAGCAGCCAAGACACAGTCCCTGGAAACACCATATATTTT. Its protein product is CASSQDTVPGNTIYF. The chain joins TRBV3-1 (or the pseudogene TRBV3-2) to TRBJ1-3; D unclear. CDR3 size: 15 residues. Germline V gene data show CDR1 as LGHDT and CDR2 as YNNKEL (reference sequence). Trimming stripped 0 bases from V and 2 bases from J, with 8 bases between.

The chain combines TRBV6-1 with TRBJ1-2, with D unclear. Germline V lookup: CDR1 MNHNS, CDR2 SASEGT. The V and J ends lost 10 bases and 6 bases respectively, with 15 bases between them. This CDR3 has 12 amino acids. CDR3 coding DNA: TGTGCCACCGGCAGTTTTCAGGATGGCTACACCTTC. Translated, it gives CATGSFQDGYTF.

CDR3 DNA sequence: TGTGCCAGCACCCCACCGGTTAATTCACCCCTCCACTTT. As protein: CASTPPVNSPLHF. The rearrangement joins TRBV2 to TRBJ1-6; D gene unclear. This CDR3 spans 13 amino acids. V lost 7 bases, J lost 6 bases, and 10 bases lay in between. Germline V CDR1 and CDR2: SNHLY, FYNNEI. The variable domain in full, completed from reference TRBV2 and TRBJ1-6, reads EPEVTQTPSHQVTQMGQEVILRCVPISNHLYFYWYRQILGQKVEFLVSFYNNEISEKSEIFDDQFSVERPDGSNFTLKIRSTKLEDSAMYFCASTPPVNSPLHFGNGTRLTVT.

This clone was observed a single time. The J gene is TRBJ2-1, the V gene TRBV6-2 or TRBV6-3; 14 bases line up with TRBD2. Trimming cost V 4 bases and J 2 bases; bases outside gene matches: 4. This CDR3 contains 17 residues. CDR1 MNHEY and CDR2 SVGEGT come from the germline V gene. The chain's CDR3 is CASSSATSGRAYNEQFF. The CDR3 DNA sequence: TGTGCCAGCAGTTCCGCGACTAGCGGGAGGGCCTACAATGAGCAGTTCTTC.

The chain employs TRBV2 and TRBJ2-7, with 8 bases aligning to TRBD1. The CDR3 runs to 14 residues. Germline CDR1 reads SNHLY; CDR2 reads FYNNEI. The J segment lost 2 bases and the V segment lost 10 bases, leaving 10 bases of the junction unmatched. The DNA for the CDR3 is TGTGCCACCGAACGCGGGACAGGAGCCTACGAGCAGTACTTC. This encodes CATERGTGAYEQYF.

On this clone: This specimen includes other DNA sequences encoding the same CDR3. This chain connects TRBV27 to TRBJ2-7, with D unresolved. The CDR3 contains 13 residues. V dropped 0 bases and J dropped 1 base, with 4 bases sitting between them. Germline loops: CDR1 MNHEY, CDR2 SMNVEV (reference sequence). The CDR3: CASSLSRSYEQYF. The CDR3 DNA sequence: TGTGCCAGCAGTTTATCGCGGTCCTACGAGCAGTACTTC.